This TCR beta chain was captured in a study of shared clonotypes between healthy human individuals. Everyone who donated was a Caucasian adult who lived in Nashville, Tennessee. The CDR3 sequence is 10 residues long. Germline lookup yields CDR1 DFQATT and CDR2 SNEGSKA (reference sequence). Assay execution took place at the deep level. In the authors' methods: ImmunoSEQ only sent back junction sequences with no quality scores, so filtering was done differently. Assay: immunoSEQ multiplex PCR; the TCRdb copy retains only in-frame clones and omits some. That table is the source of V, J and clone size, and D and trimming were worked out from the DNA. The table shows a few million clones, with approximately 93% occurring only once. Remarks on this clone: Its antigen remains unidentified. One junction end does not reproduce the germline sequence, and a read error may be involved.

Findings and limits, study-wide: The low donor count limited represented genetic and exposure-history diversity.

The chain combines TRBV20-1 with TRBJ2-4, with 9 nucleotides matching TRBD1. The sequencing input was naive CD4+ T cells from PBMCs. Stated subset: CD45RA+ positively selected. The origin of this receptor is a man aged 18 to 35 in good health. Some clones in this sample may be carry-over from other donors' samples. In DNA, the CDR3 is TGCAGTGCTGCCTCCGGGACAGGGCATTTC. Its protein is CSAASGTGHF.